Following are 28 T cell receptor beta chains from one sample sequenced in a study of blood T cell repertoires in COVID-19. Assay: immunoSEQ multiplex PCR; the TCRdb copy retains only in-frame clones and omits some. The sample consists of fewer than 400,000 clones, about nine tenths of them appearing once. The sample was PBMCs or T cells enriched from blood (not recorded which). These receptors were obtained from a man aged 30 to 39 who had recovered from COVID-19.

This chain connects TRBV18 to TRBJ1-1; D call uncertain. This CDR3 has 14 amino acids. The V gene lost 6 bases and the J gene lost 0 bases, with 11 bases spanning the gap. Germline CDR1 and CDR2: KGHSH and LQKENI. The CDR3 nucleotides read TGTGCCAGCTCCTCCAGCGGATTGAACACTGAAGCTTTCTTT. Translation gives CASSSSGLNTEAFF. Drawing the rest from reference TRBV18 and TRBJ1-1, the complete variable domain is NAGVMQNPRHLVRRRGQEARLRCSPMKGHSHVYWYRQLPEEGLKFMVYLQKENIIDESGMPKERFSAEFPKEGPSILRIQQVVRGDSAAYFCASSSSGLNTEAFFGQGTRLTVV.

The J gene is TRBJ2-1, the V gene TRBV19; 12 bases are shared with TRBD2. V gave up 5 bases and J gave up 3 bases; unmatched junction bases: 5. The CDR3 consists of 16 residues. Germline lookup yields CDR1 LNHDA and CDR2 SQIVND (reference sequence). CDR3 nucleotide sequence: TGTGCCAGTAGTCGCCGGACTAGCGGGAACTACAATGAGCAGTTCTTC. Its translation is CASSRRTSGNYNEQFF.

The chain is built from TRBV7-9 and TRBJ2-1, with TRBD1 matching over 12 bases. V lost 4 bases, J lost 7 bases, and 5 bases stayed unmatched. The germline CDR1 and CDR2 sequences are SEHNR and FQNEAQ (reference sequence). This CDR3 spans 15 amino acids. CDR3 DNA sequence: TGTGCCAGCAGCTCGGGACAGGGGGCGGGTAATGAGCAGTTCTTC. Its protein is CASSSGQGAGNEQFF.

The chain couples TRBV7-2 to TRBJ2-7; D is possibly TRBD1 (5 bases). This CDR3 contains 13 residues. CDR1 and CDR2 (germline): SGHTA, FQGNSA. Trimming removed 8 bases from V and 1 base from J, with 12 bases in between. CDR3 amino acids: CASETAGSYEQYF. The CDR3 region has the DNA TGTGCCAGCGAGACGGCAGGGTCCTACGAGCAGTACTTC.

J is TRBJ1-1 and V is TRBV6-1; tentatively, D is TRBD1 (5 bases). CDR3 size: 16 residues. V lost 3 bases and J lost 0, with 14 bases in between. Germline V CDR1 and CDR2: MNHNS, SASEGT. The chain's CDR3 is CASSERVGGLNTEAFF. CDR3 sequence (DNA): TGTGCCAGCAGTGAGCGGGTGGGGGGATTGAACACTGAAGCTTTCTTT.

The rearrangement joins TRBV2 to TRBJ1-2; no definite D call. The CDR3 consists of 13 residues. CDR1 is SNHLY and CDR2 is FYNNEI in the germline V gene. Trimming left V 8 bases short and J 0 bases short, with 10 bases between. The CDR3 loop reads CASPREANYGYTF. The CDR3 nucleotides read TGTGCCAGCCCCCGGGAAGCTAACTATGGCTACACCTTC.

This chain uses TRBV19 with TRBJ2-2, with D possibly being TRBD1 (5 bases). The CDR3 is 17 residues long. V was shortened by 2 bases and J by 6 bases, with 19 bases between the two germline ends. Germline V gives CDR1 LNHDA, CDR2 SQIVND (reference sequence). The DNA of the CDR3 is TGTGCCAGTAGTATATTAAGGGGCGAGGATTATCCCGGGGAGCTGTTTTTT. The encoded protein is CASSILRGEDYPGELFF.

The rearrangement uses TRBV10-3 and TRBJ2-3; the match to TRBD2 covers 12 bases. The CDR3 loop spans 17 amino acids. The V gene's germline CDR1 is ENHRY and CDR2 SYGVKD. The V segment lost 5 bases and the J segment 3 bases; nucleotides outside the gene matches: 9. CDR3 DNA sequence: TGTGCCATCAGTTCTCGACTAGCGGGAGAGGGGACAGATACGCAGTATTTT. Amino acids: CAISSRLAGEGTDTQYF.

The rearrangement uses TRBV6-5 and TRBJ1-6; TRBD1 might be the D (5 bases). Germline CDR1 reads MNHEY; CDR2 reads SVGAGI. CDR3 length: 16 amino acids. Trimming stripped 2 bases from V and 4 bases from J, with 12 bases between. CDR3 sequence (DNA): TGTGCCAGCAGTTACACCCCTAGGGGTTATAATTCACCCCTCCACTTT. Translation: CASSYTPRGYNSPLHF.

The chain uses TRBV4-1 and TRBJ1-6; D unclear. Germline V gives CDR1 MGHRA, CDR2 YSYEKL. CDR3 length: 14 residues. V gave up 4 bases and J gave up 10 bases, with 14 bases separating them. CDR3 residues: CASSLSQVASPLHF. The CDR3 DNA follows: TGCGCCAGCAGCCTTTCTCAGGTGGCGTCACCCCTCCACTTT.

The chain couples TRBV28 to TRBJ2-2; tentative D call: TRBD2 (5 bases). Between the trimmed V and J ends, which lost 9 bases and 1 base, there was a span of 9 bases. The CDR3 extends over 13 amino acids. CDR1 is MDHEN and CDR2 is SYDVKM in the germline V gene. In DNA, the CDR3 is TGTGCCAGTAGTGGGAGGAACACCGGGGAGCTGTTTTTT. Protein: CASSGRNTGELFF.

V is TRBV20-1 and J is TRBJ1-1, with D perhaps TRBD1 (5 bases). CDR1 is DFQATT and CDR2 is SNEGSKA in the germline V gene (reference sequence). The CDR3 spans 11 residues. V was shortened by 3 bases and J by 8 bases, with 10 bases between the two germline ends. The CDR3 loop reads CSASRRDEAFF. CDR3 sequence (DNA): TGCAGTGCTAGTAGGCGGGACGAAGCTTTCTTT.

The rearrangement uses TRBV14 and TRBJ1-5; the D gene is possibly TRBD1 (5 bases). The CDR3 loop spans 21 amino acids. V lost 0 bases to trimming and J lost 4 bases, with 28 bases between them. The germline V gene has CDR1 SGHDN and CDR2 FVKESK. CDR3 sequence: CASSQDSYGQGEGEANQPQHF. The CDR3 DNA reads TGTGCCAGCAGCCAAGATTCTTACGGACAAGGGGAAGGTGAGGCTAATCAGCCCCAGCATTTT.

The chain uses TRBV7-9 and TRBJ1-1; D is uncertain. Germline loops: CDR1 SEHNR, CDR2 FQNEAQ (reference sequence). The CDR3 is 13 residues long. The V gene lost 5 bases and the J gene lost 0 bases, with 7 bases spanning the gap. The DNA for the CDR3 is TGTGCCAGCAGCCTCCCTTTGAACACTGAAGCTTTCTTT. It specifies CASSLPLNTEAFF.

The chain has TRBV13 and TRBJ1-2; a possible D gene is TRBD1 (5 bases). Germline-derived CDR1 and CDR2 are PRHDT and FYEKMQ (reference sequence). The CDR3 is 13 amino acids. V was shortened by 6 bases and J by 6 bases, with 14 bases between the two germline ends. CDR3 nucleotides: TGTGCCAGCAGGGGTAGCAGGGTCGATGGCTACACCTTC. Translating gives CASRGSRVDGYTF.

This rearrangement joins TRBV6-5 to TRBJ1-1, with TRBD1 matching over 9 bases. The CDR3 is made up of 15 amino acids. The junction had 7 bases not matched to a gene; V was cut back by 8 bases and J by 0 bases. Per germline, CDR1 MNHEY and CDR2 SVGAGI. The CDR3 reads CASATGGGLNTEAFF. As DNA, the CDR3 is TGTGCCAGCGCCACAGGGGGCGGGTTGAACACTGAAGCTTTCTTT.

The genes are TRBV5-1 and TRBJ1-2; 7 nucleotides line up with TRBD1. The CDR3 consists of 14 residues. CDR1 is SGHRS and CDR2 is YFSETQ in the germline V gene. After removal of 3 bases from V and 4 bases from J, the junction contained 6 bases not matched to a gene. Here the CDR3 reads CASSSQGSGYGYTF. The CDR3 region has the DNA TGCGCCAGCAGCTCACAGGGGAGCGGCTATGGCTACACCTTC.

CDR3 amino acids: CASSQGPSRGRTEAFF. In DNA form, the CDR3 reads TGCGCCAGCAGCCAAGGCCCCTCCCGGGGTCGTACTGAAGCTTTCTTT. This chain uses TRBV4-1 with TRBJ1-1; D gene ambiguous. Trimming left V 1 base short and J 5 bases short, with 17 bases between. The length of the CDR3 is 16 residues. Germline V CDR1 and CDR2: MGHRA, YSYEKL.

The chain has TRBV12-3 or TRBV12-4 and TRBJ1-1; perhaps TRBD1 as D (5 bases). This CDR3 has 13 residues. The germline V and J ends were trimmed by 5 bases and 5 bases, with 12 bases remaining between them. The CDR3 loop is CASSLQETTEAFF. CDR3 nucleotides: TGTGCCAGCAGTCTACAGGAGACTACTGAAGCTTTCTTT.

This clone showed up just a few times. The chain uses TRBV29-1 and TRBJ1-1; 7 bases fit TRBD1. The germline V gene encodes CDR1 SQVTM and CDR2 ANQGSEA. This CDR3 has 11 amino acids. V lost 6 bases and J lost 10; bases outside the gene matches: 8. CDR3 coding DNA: TGCAGCGTCGCGACAGGGTTGATAGCTTTCTTT. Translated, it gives CSVATGLIAFF.

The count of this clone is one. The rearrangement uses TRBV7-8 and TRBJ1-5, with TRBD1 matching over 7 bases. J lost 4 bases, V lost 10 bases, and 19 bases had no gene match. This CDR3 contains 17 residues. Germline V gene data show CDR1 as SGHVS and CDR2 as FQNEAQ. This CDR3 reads CATQISDRAVRNQPQHF. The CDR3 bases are TGTGCCACCCAAATAAGTGACAGGGCGGTGAGGAATCAGCCCCAGCATTTT.

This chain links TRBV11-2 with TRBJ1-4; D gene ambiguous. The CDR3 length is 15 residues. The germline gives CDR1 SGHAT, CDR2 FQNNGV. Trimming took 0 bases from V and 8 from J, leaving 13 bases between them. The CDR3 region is CASSLDRVIGEKLFF. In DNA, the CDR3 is TGTGCCAGCAGCTTAGATCGGGTCATCGGCGAAAAACTGTTTTTT.

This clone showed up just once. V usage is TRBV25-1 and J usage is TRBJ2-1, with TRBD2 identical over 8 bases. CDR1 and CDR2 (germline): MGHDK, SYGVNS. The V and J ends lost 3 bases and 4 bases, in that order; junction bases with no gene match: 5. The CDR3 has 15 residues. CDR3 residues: CASSESASGYNEQFF. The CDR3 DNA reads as TGTGCCAGCAGTGAGTCGGCTAGCGGGTACAATGAGCAGTTCTTC.

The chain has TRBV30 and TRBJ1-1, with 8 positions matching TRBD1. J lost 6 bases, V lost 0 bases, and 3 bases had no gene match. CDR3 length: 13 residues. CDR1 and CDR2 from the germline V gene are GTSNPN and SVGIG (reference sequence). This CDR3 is CAWSVQGDAEAFF. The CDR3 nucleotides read TGTGCCTGGAGTGTACAGGGGGATGCTGAAGCTTTCTTT.

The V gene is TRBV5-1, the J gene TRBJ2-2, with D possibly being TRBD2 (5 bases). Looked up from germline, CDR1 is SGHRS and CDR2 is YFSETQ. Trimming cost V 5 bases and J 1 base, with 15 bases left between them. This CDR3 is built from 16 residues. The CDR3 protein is CASSGLGSQNTGELFF. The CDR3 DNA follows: TGCGCCAGCAGTGGACTCGGGTCTCAGAACACCGGGGAGCTGTTTTTT. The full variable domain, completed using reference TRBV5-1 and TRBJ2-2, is KAGVTQTPRYLIKTRGQQVTLSCSPISGHRSVSWYQQTPGQGLQFLFEYFSETQRNKGNFPGRFSGRQFSNSRSEMNVSTLELGDSALYLCASSGLGSQNTGELFFGEGSRLTVL.

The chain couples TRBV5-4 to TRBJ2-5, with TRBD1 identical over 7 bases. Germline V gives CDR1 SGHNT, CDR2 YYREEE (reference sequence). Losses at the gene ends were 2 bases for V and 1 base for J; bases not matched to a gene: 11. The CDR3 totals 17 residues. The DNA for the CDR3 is TGTGCCAGCAGCTTAGAAGGGGGCTGGGGCCCCCAAGAGACCCAGTACTTC. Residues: CASSLEGGWGPQETQYF.

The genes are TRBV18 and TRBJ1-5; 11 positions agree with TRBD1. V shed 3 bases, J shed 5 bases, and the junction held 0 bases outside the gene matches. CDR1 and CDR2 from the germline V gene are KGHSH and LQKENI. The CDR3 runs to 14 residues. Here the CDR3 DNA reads TGTGCCAGCTCACCGGGACAGGGGGATCAGCCCCAGCATTTT. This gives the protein CASSPGQGDQPQHF.

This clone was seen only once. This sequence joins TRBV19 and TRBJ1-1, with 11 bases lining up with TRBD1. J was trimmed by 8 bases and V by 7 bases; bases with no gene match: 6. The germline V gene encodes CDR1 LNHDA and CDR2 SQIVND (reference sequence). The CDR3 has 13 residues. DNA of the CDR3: TGTGCCAGTAAGAAGGACAGGGGGCCCGAAGCTTTCTTT. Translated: CASKKDRGPEAFF.